This paragraph covers one T cell receptor beta chain sequence. Antigen unknown. Sequenced by immunoSEQ multiplex PCR; TCRdb stores in-frame clones only, minus some. The profile shows approximately 2.4 million clones, approximately 94% of them singletons. Each donor was a Caucasian adult residing in Nashville, Tennessee. These data belong to a study of shared clonotypes between healthy human individuals. Study-level points and caveats: What naive subsets generally showed was a larger estimated richness than memory subsets showed.

CDR3 length: 13 amino acids. Germline V gene lookup returns CDR1 LNHDA and CDR2 SQIVND (reference sequence). The V end was cut by 3 bases, the J end by 4 bases, with 9 bases between. The chain has TRBV19 and TRBJ1-2; D is unclear. The source of this sequence is a man aged 18 to 30 in good health. The sequenced sample consisted of naive CD4+ T cells sorted from blood. Subset noted: CD45RA+ positively selected. The CDR3: CASSITDGYGYTF. The CDR3 region has the DNA TGTGCCAGTAGTATCACCGACGGCTATGGCTACACCTTC.